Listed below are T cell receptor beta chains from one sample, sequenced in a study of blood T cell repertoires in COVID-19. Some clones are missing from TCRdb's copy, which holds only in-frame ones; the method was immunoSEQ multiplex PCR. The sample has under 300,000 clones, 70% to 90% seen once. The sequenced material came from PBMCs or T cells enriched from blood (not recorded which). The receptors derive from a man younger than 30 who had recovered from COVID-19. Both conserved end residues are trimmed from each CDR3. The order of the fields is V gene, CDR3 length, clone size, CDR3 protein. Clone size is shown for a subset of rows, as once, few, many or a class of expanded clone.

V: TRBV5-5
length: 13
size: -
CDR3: ASRQTSGNYNEQF

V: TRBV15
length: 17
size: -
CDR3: ATSRGGTSGGLFQETQY

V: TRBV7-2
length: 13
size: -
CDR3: ASSLVGVSGTEAF

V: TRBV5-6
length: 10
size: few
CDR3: ASSLVGDEQF

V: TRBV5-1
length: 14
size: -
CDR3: ASSPIVAGIHNEQF

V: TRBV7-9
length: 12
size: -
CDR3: ASSLGWEGNEQF

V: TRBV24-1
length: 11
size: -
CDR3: ATSQAGAYEQY

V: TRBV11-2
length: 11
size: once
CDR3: ASSGQNNSPLH

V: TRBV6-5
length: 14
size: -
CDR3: ASSYSITATNEKLF

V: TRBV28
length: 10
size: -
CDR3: ASSLARGALF

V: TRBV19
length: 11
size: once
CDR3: ASSIFSYNEQF

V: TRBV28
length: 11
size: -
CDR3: ASSSLQGYEQY

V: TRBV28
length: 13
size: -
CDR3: ASRGGQGGNSPLH

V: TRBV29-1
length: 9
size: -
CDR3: SVVIVSEAF

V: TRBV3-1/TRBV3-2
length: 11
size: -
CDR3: ASGGEINTEAF

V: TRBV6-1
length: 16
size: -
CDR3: ASSESALGLAGTYEQY

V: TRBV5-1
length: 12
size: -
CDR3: ASSLVTGGAEAF

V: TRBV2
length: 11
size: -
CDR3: ASSATGAVTGF

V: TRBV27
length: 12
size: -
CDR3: ASSQRGQLYEQY

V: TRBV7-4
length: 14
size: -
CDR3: ASSPWTGLSTDTQY

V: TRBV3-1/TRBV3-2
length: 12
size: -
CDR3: ASSQDRGPRRQY

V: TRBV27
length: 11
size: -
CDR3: ASSLQENYEQY